This TCR beta chain was recorded in a study of T-cell reconstitution after alpha-beta-depleted transplantation in children. Findings and limits, study-wide: Several hundred rapidly expanded clones from non-depleted graft cells reportedly supplied alpha-beta T cells about two months post-transplant. High day-60 TCRbeta diversity in some patients came from surviving recipient T cells and thymic progenitors. The authors attributed T-cell counts and diversity one year after transplant mostly to newly produced T cells.

The CDR3 totals 15 residues. Germline CDR1 ENHRY, CDR2 SYGVKD. This sample's TCRbeta library carried unique molecular identifier barcodes. TCRdb redid the calling of the PCR reads with MiXCR, one entry per CDR3 protein. This repertoire shows hundreds of thousands of distinct CDR3 sequences, around 12% found once; its top ten account for 0.79%. As to this clonotype: Its antigen remains unknown. A much larger clone differs by one base, so this may be a read error.

This specimen was PBMCs, taken before TCRalphabeta/CD19-depleted stem cell transplant. The gene calls are TRBV10-3 and TRBJ2-2, with TRBD2 matching 7 bases. This TCR was sampled from a girl aged 2 to 10 with congenital amegakaryocytic thrombocytopenia, due to receive a stem cell transplant. The CDR3: CAINESATSRGELFF. The CDR3 DNA is TGTGCCATCAATGAGTCCGCGACTAGCCGCGGGGAGCTGTTTTTT.